The 15 T cell receptor beta chains listed next were all sequenced from one sample in a study of cytomegalovirus exposure and HLA in healthy donors (dated by TCRdb to 2017 to 2019). The library was generated by the immunoSEQ multiplex PCR assay. For the multiplex PCR, a mixture combining 60 forward primers for TCR Vbeta segments and 13 reverse primers for TCR Jbeta segments was used. Here the immuneACCESS table is served through TCRdb, limited to in-frame sequences with V and J called. Missing clones are a known gap in these copies; in checked studies unresolved V genes cover under half, and the rest lacks a known reason. In all, the sample holds about 210,000 clones, and around 83% of those were seen once. The ten biggest clones cover about 0.22% of the sample. Sequenced sample: PBMCs. The receptors stem from a girl aged 2 to 10 in good health and CMV-seronegative.

The chain uses TRBV5-1 and TRBJ2-3; 7 nucleotides line up with TRBD2. Germline CDR1 is SGHRS and CDR2 is YFSETQ. V gave up 0 bases and J gave up 4 bases; unmatched junction bases: 2. The CDR3 covers 14 residues. CDR3 nucleotides: TGCGCCAGCAGCTTGGGCGGGAGCTCAGATACGCAGTATTTT. Its protein product is CASSLGGSSDTQYF.

The rearrangement joins TRBV4-1 to TRBJ1-6; 7 nucleotides agree with TRBD1. The CDR3 has 15 residues. The junction had 13 bases not matched to a gene; V was cut back by 4 bases and J by 13 bases. Germline CDR1 is MGHRA and CDR2 is YSYEKL. Written as DNA, the CDR3 is TGCGCCAGCAGCCCCGGGACAGAGAGTTTTCACCCCCTCCACTTT. Translation: CASSPGTESFHPLHF.

The V call is TRBV5-1, the J call TRBJ1-5; TRBD1 matches at 9 bases. After removal of 0 bases from V and 1 base from J, the junction contained 5 bases not matched to a gene. This CDR3 has 17 amino acids. The germline V gene has CDR1 SGHRS and CDR2 YFSETQ. The CDR3 DNA is TGCGCCAGCAGCTTGGGGCCACAGGGGGCGAGCAATCAGCCCCAGCATTTT. This codes for CASSLGPQGASNQPQHF.

CDR3 DNA sequence: TGTGCCAGCTCAACAGATACGCAGTATTTT. This encodes CASSTDTQYF. The chain uses TRBV7-8 and TRBJ2-3; D is unclear. V lost 8 bases, J lost 3 bases, and 3 bases lay in between. Germline V gene data show CDR1 as SGHVS and CDR2 as FQNEAQ. The CDR3 is made up of 10 amino acids.

Notes on this clone: An end of the junction differs from the germline gene, which may be a read error. The CDR3: CASRIGRALNTEAFF. CDR3 in DNA: TGTGCCAGTAGGATAGGCAGGGCCCTGAACACTGAAGCTTTCTTT. This chain connects TRBV19 to TRBJ1-1; D may be TRBD1 (5 bases). The CDR3 sequence is 15 residues long. From germline, CDR1 is LNHDA and CDR2 SQIVND (reference sequence).

The J gene is TRBJ2-7, the V gene TRBV14, with 10 nucleotides matching TRBD1. J was trimmed by 3 bases and V by 1 base; bases with no gene match: 6. CDR3 length equals 16 residues. In germline, CDR1 is SGHDN, CDR2 FVKESK. CDR3 sequence reads: CASSQVGGQGNYEQYF. CDR3 in DNA: TGTGCCAGCAGCCAAGTTGGGGGACAGGGGAACTACGAGCAGTACTTC.

The chain carries TRBV6-1 and TRBJ1-6; D might be TRBD1 (5 bases). From germline, CDR1 is MNHNS and CDR2 SASEGT. V gave up 0 bases and J gave up 8 bases, with 11 bases separating them. The CDR3 is 15 amino acids. CDR3 in DNA: TGTGCCAGCAGTGAAGCGGGGCGACGGGATTCACCCCTCCACTTT. Protein product: CASSEAGRRDSPLHF.

This sequence joins TRBV5-4 and TRBJ2-7; TRBD1 agrees at 8 bases. Germline V gene lookup returns CDR1 SGHNT and CDR2 YYREEE (reference sequence). CDR3 length equals 15 residues. The ends lost 2 bases at V and 4 bases at J; junction bases unmatched: 8. The CDR3 loop reads CASSLSTGDQYEQYF. In DNA, the CDR3 is TGTGCCAGCAGCTTATCGACAGGGGACCAATACGAGCAGTACTTC.

The gene calls are TRBV30 and TRBJ2-7; 7 nucleotides agree with TRBD1. The J segment lost 0 bases and the V segment lost 3 bases, leaving 5 bases of the junction unmatched. In germline, CDR1 is GTSNPN, CDR2 SVGIG (reference sequence). This CDR3 has 14 amino acids. The CDR3 bases are TGTGCCTGGAGAATGGGACAGCTCTCCTACGAGCAGTACTTC. Translation: CAWRMGQLSYEQYF.

The J gene is TRBJ2-1, the V gene TRBV27; 10 nucleotides match TRBD2. The CDR3 spans 15 residues. V lost 6 bases, J lost 1 base, and 3 bases stayed unmatched. Per the germline V gene, CDR1 is MNHEY and CDR2 is SMNVEV (reference sequence). The CDR3 bases are TGTGCCAGCAGCATAGCGGGAGGATCCTACAATGAGCAGTTCTTC. Its translation: CASSIAGGSYNEQFF.

The V gene is TRBV25-1, the J gene TRBJ1-2; 7 bases agree with TRBD1. This CDR3 spans 14 amino acids. J was trimmed by 8 bases and V by 4 bases; bases with no gene match: 10. CDR1 is MGHDK, CDR2 SYGVNS, per germline. The CDR3 sequence: CASSGQGMVLGYTF. DNA of the CDR3: TGTGCCAGCAGTGGACAGGGTATGGTATTGGGCTACACCTTC.

This chain joins TRBV5-6 and TRBJ2-1, with D perhaps matching TRBD2 (5 bases). This CDR3 spans 16 amino acids. Trimming shortened V by 0 bases and J by 0 bases, and 10 bases separated the two germline ends. Per germline, CDR1 SGHDT and CDR2 YYEEEE. CDR3 amino acids: CASSLAGGSSYNEQFF. The DNA for the CDR3 is TGTGCCAGCAGCTTGGCGGGTGGGAGCTCCTACAATGAGCAGTTCTTC.

As DNA, the CDR3 is TGTGCCAGCAGCCCCGGGACAGGGAAATACACCGGGGAGCTGTTTTTT. Translated, it gives CASSPGTGKYTGELFF. The chain has TRBV5-4 and TRBJ2-2; 9 bases agree with TRBD1. CDR1 is SGHNT, CDR2 YYREEE, per germline (reference sequence). V lost 4 bases, J lost 3 bases, and 7 bases stayed unmatched. The CDR3 spans 16 residues.

The CDR3 DNA sequence: TGCAGCGTTACCGGGACTAGCGTATACAATGAGCAGTTCTTC. Its protein is CSVTGTSVYNEQFF. J is TRBJ2-1 and V is TRBV29-1; TRBD2 matches 10 bases. The ends lost 5 bases at V and 4 bases at J; junction bases unmatched: 5. This CDR3 spans 14 amino acids. In germline, CDR1 is SQVTM, CDR2 ANQGSEA.

This chain links TRBV4-1 with TRBJ2-5, with 11 nucleotides matching TRBD1. The J call may be mistaken, given a closer DNA end match to TRBJ2-7. Germline V gives CDR1 MGHRA, CDR2 YSYEKL. The CDR3 has 17 amino acids. The CDR3 DNA is TGCGCCAGCAGCCCCCTTCCCTCCGGGACAGGGGGAGACGAGCAGTACTTC. Its translation is CASSPLPSGTGGDEQYF.